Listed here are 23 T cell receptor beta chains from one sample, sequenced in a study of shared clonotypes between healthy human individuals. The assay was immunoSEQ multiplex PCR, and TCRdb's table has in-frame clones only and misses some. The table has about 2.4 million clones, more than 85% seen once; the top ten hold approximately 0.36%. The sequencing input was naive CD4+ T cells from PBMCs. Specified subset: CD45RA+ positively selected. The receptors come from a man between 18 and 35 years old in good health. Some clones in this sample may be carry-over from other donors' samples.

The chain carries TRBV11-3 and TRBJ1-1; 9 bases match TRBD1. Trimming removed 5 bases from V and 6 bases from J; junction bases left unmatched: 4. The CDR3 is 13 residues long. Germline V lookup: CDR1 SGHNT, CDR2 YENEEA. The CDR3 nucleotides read TGTGCCAGCAGCATTGGACAGGGGCCTGAAGCTTTCTTT. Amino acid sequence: CASSIGQGPEAFF.

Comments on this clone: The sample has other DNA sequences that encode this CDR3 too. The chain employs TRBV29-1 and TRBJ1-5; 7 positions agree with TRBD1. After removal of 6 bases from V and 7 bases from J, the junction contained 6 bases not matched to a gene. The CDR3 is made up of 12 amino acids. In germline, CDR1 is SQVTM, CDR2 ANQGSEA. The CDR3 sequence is CSVRQGGQPQHF. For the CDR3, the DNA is TGCAGCGTCAGACAGGGAGGCCAGCCCCAGCATTTT.

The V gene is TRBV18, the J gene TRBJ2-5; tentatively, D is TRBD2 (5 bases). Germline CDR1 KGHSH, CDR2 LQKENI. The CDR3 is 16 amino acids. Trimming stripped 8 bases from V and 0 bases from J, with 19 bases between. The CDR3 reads CASTTRELGYQETQYF. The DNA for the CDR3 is TGTGCCAGCACGACTCGGGAACTCGGGTACCAAGAGACCCAGTACTTC.

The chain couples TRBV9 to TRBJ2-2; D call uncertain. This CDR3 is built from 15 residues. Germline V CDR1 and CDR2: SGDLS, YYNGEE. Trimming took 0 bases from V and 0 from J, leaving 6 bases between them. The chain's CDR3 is CASSVEQTNTGELFF. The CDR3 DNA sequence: TGTGCCAGCAGCGTAGAACAGACGAACACCGGGGAGCTGTTTTTT.

The CDR3 bases are TGCAGCGCCGGTAGAGACACTGAAGCTTTCTTT. This sequence encodes CSAGRDTEAFF. This chain connects TRBV29-1 to TRBJ1-1; D uncertain. Germline V gene data show CDR1 as SQVTM and CDR2 as ANQGSEA. The CDR3 runs to 11 residues. V was cut by 7 bases and J by 3 bases, with 9 bases left in between. Complete variable domain (other parts from reference TRBV29-1 and TRBJ1-1): SAVISQKPSRDICQRGTSLTIQCQVDSQVTMMFWYRQQPGQSLTLIATANQGSEATYESGFVIDKFPISRPNLTFSTLTVSNMSPEDSSIYLCSAGRDTEAFFGQGTRLTVV.

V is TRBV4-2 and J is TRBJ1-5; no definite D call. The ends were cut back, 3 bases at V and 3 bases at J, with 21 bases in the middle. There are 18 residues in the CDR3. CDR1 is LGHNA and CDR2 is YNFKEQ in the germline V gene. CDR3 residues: CASSHILSWGEDNQPQHF. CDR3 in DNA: TGTGCCAGCAGCCATATCCTTTCCTGGGGTGAGGACAATCAGCCCCAGCATTTT.

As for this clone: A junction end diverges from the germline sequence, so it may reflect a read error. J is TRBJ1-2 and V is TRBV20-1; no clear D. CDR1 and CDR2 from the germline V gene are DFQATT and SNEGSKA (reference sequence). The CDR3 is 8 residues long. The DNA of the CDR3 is TGCAGTGCTGACTCCCGGGACTTC. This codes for CSADSRDF.

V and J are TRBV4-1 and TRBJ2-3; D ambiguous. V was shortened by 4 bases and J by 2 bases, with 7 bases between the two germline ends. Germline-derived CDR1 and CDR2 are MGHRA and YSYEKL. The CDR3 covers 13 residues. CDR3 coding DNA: TGCGCCAGCAGCCGTGTGGTCACAGATACGCAGTATTTT. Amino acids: CASSRVVTDTQYF.

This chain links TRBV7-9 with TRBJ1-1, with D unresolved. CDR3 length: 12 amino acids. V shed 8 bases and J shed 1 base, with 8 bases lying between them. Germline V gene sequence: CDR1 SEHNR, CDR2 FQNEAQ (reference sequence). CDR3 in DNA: TGTGCCAGCCGTTACGGGAACACTGAAGCTTTCTTT. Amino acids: CASRYGNTEAFF.

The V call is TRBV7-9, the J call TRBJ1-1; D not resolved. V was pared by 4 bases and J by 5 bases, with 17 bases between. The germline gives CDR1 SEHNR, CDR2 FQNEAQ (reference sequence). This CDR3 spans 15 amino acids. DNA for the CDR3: TGTGCCAGCAGCTCACAACTGGCAGCGGGGACTGAAGCTTTCTTT. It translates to CASSSQLAAGTEAFF. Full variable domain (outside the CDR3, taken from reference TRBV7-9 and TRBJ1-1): DTGVSQNPRHKITKRGQNVTFRCDPISEHNRLYWYRQTLGQGPEFLTYFQNEAQLEKSRLLSDRFSAERPKGSFSTLEIQRTEQGDSAMYLCASSSQLAAGTEAFFGQGTRLTVV.

In nucleotides, the CDR3 is TGTGCCAGCAGCTTAAAAGGAGCGGGAGGGATTCGGGAGACCCAGTACTTC. Protein sequence: CASSLKGAGGIRETQYF. This sequence joins TRBV7-2 and TRBJ2-5; 10 nucleotides match TRBD2. V was clipped by 2 bases and J by 5 bases; unmatched bases: 11. There are 17 residues in the CDR3. Per germline, CDR1 SGHTA and CDR2 FQGNSA.

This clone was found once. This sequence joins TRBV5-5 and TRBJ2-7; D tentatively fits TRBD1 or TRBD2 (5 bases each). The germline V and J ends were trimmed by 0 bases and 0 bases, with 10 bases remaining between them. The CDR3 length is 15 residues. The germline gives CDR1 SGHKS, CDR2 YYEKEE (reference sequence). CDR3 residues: CASSLGGTVSYEQYF. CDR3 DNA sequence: TGTGCCAGCAGCTTGGGTGGGACGGTCTCCTACGAGCAGTACTTC.

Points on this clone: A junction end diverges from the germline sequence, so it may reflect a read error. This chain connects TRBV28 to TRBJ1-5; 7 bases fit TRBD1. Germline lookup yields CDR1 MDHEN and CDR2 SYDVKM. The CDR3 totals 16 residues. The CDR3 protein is CASSLWAGGSNQPQHF. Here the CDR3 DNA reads TGTGCCAGCAGTCTATGGGCAGGGGGTTCCAATCAGCCCCAGCATTTT.

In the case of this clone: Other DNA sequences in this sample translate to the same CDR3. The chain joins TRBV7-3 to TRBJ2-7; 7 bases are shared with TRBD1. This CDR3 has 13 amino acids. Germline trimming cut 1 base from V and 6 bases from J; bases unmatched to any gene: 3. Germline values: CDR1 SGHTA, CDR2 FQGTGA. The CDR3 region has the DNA TGTGCCAGCAGCTTAAACAGGGGCGGCGAGCAGTACTTC. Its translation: CASSLNRGGEQYF.

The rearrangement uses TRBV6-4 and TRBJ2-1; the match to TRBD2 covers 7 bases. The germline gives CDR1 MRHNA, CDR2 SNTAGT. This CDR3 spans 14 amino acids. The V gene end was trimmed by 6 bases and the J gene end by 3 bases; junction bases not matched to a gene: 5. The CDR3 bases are TGTGCCAGCAGCAGGGAGGGAGTCTACAATGAGCAGTTCTTC. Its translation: CASSREGVYNEQFF.

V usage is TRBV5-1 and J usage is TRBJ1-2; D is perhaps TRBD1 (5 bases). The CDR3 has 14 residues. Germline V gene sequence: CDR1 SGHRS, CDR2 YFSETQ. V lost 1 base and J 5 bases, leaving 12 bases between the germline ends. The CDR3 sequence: CASSLQGEGYGYTF. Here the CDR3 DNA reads TGCGCCAGCAGCTTGCAAGGGGAAGGGTATGGCTACACCTTC.

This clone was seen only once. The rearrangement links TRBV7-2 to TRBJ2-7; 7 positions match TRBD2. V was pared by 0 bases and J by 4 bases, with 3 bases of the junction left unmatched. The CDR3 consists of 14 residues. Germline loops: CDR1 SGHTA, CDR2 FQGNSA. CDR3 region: CASSLAPRGYEQYF. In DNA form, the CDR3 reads TGTGCCAGCAGCTTAGCTCCGCGGGGGTACGAGCAGTACTTC. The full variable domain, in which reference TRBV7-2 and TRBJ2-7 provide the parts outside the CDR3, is GAGVSQSPSNKVTEKGKDVELRCDPISGHTALYWYRQSLGQGLEFLIYFQGNSAPDKSGLPSDRFSAERTGGSVSTLTIQRTQQEDSAVYLCASSLAPRGYEQYFGPGTRLTVT.

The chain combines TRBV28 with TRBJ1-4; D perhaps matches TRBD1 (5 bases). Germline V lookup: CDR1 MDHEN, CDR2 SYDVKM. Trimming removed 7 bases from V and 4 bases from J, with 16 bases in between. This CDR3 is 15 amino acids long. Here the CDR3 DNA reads TGTGCCAGCACGCTACCGGGACGGCTTAATGAAAAACTGTTTTTT. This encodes CASTLPGRLNEKLFF.

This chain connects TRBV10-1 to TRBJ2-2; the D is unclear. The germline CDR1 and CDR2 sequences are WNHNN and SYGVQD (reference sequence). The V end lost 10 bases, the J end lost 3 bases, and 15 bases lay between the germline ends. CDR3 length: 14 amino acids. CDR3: CATTPGRDTGELFF. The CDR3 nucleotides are TGCGCCACCACCCCGGGCAGAGACACCGGGGAGCTGTTTTTT.

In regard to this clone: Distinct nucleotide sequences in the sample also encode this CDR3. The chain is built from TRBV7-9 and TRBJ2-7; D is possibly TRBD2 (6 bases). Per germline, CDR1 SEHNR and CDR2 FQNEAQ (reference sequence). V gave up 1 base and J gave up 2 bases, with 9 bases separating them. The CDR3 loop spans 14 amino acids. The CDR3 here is CASSLVGGAYEQYF. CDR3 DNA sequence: TGTGCCAGCAGCTTAGTCGGGGGAGCCTACGAGCAGTACTTC.

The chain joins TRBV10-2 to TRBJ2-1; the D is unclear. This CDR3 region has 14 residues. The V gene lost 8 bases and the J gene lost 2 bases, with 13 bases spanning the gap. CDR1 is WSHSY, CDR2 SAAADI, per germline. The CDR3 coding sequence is TGCGCCAGCGGCTTAACTCCCGCCTACAATGAGCAGTTCTTC. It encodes CASGLTPAYNEQFF.

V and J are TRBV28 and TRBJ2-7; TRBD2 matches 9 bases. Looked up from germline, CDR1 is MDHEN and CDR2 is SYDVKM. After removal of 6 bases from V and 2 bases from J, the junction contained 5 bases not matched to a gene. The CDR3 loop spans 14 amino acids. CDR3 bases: TGTGCCAGCAGCCGCATAGCGGGGGCCTACGAGCAGTACTTC. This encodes CASSRIAGAYEQYF.

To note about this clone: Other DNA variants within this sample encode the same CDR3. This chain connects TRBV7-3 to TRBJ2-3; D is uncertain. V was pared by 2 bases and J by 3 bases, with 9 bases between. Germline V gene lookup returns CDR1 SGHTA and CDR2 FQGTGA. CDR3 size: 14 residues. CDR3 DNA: TGTGCCAGCAGCTTAGGGCAATCAACAGATACGCAGTATTTT. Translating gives CASSLGQSTDTQYF.